This T cell receptor beta chain was captured by sequencing in a study of CD8 T cells in Susac syndrome. Random hexamers served to reverse transcribe roughly 0.5 to 1 ug RNA. immunoSEQ multiplex PCR amplified TCR beta CDR3 across 54 Vbeta, 13 Jbeta. In TCRdb, the immunoSEQ multiplex PCR reads were re-called with MiXCR into one record per CDR3 protein. This sample yields 130,000 or so distinct CDR3 sequences, of which 65% to 90% are seen a single time; roughly 0.5% belongs to the top ten. The specimen was CD8+ T cells from PBMCs. The receptor's source is a human donor with multiple sclerosis.

The CDR3 region is CASSLRGGYTF. The CDR3 nucleotides are TGTGCCAGCAGCTTGCGCGGCGGCTACACCTTC. J is TRBJ1-2 and V is TRBV5-4; D ambiguous. V gave up 1 base and J gave up 8 bases, with 6 bases separating them. This CDR3 comprises 11 residues. CDR1 and CDR2 (germline): SGHNT, YYREEE (reference sequence).